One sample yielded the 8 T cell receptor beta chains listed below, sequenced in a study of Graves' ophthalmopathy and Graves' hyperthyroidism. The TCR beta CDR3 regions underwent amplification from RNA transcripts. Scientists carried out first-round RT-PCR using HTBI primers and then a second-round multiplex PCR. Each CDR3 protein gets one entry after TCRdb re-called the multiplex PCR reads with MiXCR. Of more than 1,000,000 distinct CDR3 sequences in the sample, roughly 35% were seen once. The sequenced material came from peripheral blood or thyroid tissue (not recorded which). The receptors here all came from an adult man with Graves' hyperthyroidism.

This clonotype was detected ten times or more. CDR3 protein: CASRPRDSYGYTF. CDR3 DNA: TGTGCCAGCAGACCTCGGGACAGCTATGGCTACACCTTC. The chain recombines TRBV12-3 or TRBV12-4 with TRBJ1-2; 7 bases line up with TRBD1. The J segment lost 4 bases and the V segment lost 6 bases, leaving 5 bases of the junction unmatched. CDR3 length equals 13 residues.

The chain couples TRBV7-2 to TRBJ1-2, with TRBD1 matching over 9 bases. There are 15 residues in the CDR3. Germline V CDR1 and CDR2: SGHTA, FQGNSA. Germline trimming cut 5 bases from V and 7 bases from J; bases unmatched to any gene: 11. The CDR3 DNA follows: TGTGCCAGCAGCCCTCCCGGGGACAGGGTCAGTGGCTACACCTTC. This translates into CASSPPGDRVSGYTF. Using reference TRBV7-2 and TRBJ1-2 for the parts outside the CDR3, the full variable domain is GAGVSQSPSNKVTEKGKDVELRCDPISGHTALYWYRQSLGQGLEFLIYFQGNSAPDKSGLPSDRFSAERTGGSVSTLTIQRTQQEDSAVYLCASSPPGDRVSGYTFGSGTRLTVV.

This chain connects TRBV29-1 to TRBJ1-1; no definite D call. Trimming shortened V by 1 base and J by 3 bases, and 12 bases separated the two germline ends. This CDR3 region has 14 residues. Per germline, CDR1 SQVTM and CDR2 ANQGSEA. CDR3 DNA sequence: TGCAGCGTTGAAGGTTCGGGGATCCACACTGAAGCTTTCTTT. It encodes CSVEGSGIHTEAFF.

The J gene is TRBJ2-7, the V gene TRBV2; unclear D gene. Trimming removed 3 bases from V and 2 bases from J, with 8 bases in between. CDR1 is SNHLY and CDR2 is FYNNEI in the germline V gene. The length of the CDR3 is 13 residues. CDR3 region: CASSDSFTYEQYF. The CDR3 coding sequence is TGTGCCAGCAGTGACAGTTTCACCTACGAGCAGTACTTC.

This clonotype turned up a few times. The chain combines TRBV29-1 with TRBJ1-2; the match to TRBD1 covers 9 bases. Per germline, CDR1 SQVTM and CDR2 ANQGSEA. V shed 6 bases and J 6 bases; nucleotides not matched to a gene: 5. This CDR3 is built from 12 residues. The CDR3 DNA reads TGCAGCGTCCCGGGACAGGGTAATGGCTACACCTTC. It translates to CSVPGQGNGYTF.

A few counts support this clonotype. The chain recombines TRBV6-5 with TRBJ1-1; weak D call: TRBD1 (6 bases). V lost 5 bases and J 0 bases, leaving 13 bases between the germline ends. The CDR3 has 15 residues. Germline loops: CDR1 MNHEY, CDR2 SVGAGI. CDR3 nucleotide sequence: TGTGCCAGCAGTCCCTCGGACAGCATGAACACTGAAGCTTTCTTT. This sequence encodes CASSPSDSMNTEAFF.

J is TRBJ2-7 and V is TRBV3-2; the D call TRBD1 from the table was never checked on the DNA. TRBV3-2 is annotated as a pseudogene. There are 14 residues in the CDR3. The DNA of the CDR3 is TGTGCCAGCAGCCCACGAACCGGGACAGCCGAGCAGTACTTC. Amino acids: CASSPRTGTAEQYF.

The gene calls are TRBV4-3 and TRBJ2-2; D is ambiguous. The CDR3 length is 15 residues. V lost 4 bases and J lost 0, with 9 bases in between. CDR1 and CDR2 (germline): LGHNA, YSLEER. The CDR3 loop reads CASSLTLANTGELFF. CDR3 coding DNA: TGCGCCAGCAGCCTGACCCTCGCGAACACCGGGGAGCTGTTTTTT.